The clone carrying this T cell receptor beta chain was observed once. CDR3 length equals 12 residues. The V end lost 6 bases, the J end lost 8 bases, and 13 bases lay between the germline ends. Germline values: CDR1 LNHDA, CDR2 SQIVND (reference sequence). Profiled with immunoSEQ multiplex PCR; TCRdb holds only in-frame clones, not every one. This sample has around 370,000 clones; around 96% occur once, and the top ten carry less than 0.35%. This specimen comes from a study of shared clonotypes between healthy human individuals. The rearrangement uses TRBV19 and TRBJ1-1; a possible D gene is TRBD1 (6 bases). Sequencing was carried out using memory CD8+ T cells sorted from blood. Documented subset: CD45RO+ cells pooled with CCR7-negative TemRA cells. The TCR sequence derives from a man aged 25 to 40 in good health. The CDR3 here is CASSMGTSEAFF. The CDR3 DNA is TGTGCCAGTAGCATGGGGACATCCGAAGCTTTCTTT. The entire variable domain, with the rest obtained from reference TRBV19 and TRBJ1-1, is as follows: DGGITQSPKYLFRKEGQNVTLSCEQNLNHDAMYWYRQDPGQGLRLIYYSQIVNDFQKGDIAEGYSVSREKKESFPLTVTSAQKNPTAFYLCASSMGTSEAFFGQGTRLTVV.